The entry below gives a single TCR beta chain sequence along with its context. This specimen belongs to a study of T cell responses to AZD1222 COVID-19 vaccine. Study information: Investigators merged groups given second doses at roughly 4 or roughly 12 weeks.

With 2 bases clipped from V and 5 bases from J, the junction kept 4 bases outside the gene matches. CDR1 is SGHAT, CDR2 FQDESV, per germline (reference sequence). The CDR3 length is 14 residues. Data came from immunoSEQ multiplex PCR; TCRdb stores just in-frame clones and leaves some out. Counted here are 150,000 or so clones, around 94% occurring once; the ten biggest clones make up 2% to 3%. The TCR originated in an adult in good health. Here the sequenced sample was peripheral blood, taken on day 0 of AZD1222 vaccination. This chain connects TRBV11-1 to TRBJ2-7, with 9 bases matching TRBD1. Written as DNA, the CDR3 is TGTGCCAGCAGCTTATTTACAGGGGGCCACGAGCAGTACTTC. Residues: CASSLFTGGHEQYF.